This T cell receptor (beta chain) was observed in a study of preoperative IRX-2 immunotherapy in early breast cancer. Libraries were prepared by immunoSEQ multiplex PCR; TCRdb keeps only in-frame clonotypes and omits some of them. The sample consists of around 38,000 clones, roughly 80% of them appearing once. Regarding treatment: preoperative locoregional IRX-2 cytokine immunotherapy. This phase Ib study tested locoregional IRX-2 cytokine immunotherapy given before surgery. The CDR3 consists of 16 residues. The V end lost 5 bases, the J end lost 2 bases, and 16 bases lay between the germline ends. Germline V gene sequence: CDR1 SGDLS, CDR2 YYNGEE.

V usage is TRBV9 and J usage is TRBJ2-2; the D call may be TRBD1 or TRBD2 (5 bases each). The sequence came from a human donor with breast cancer. Source: tumor tissue, taken after IRX-2 immunotherapy. CDR3 residues: CASSEALGGNTGELFF. The DNA of the CDR3 is TGTGCCAGCAGTGAAGCGCTTGGGGGTAACACCGGGGAGCTGTTTTTT.